This T cell receptor (beta chain) was sequenced in a study of cytomegalovirus exposure and HLA in healthy donors. In the PCR, 60 Vbeta and 13 Jbeta primers were used. How the authors handled the data: Counted up in a later analysis, unique TCR beta chains came to some 75 million, with around 10 million shared. Sequencing was performed with immunoSEQ multiplex PCR; in TCRdb, only in-frame clones are kept and a portion is missing. V and J calls and clone size are copied from that table; D and trimming were computed from the DNA. The table has about 63,000 clones, approximately 71% seen once. The CDR3 totals 13 residues. Germline-derived CDR1 and CDR2 are WNHNN and SYGVQD (reference sequence). The junction had 3 bases not matched to a gene; V was cut back by 4 bases and J by 4 bases. In regard to this clone: No antigen is known for it.

Study results and caveats: The study labeled fewer than 200 TCR beta chains cytomegalovirus-associated. Researchers reportedly found TCR beta sequences accurately predicted most subjects' HLA-A and HLA-B alleles. There was a cluster of highly shared sequence variants that was likely a sequencing artifact.

V is TRBV10-1 and J is TRBJ2-7; 8 nucleotides agree with TRBD2. The source of this sequence is a man aged 50-60 years in good health and CMV-seropositive. Sequencing was performed on PBMCs. CDR3 protein: CASSASGGYEQYF. CDR3 sequence (DNA): TGCGCCAGCAGTGCCAGCGGGGGTTACGAGCAGTACTTC.